These T cell receptor beta chains were read from a single sample in a study of blood T cell repertoires in COVID-19. Clones were read by immunoSEQ multiplex PCR, and TCRdb kept only the in-frame ones, dropping some. The sample has fewer than 350,000 clones, 85% seen once. The sample was PBMCs or T cells enriched from blood (not recorded which). Every receptor here comes from a woman aged 50 to 60 who had recovered from COVID-19. Both conserved end residues are part of each CDR3. A D gene is named only where the DNA matches it firmly. Size is stated for part of the rows, as once, few or many counts, or as a class when the clone is expanded.

d_gene: -; j_gene: TRBJ2-3; v_gene: TRBV11-2; abundance: -; CDR3aa: CASGGATDTQYF; CDR3nt: TGTGCCAGCGGGGGGGCAACAGATACGCAGTATTTT
d_gene: -; j_gene: TRBJ2-5; v_gene: TRBV25-1; abundance: -; CDR3aa: CASSASTGSFQETQYF; CDR3nt: TGTGCCAGCAGTGCTAGTACAGGTTCATTCCAAGAGACCCAGTACTTC
d_gene: -; j_gene: TRBJ1-1; v_gene: TRBV9; abundance: -; CDR3aa: CASSVGGGVFPEAFF; CDR3nt: TGTGCCAGCAGCGTAGGGGGGGGAGTTTTCCCTGAAGCTTTCTTT
d_gene: -; j_gene: TRBJ1-1; v_gene: TRBV30; abundance: -; CDR3aa: CAWRAPYTEAFF; CDR3nt: TGTGCCTGGAGGGCTCCCTACACTGAAGCTTTCTTT
d_gene: TRBD1; j_gene: TRBJ1-3; v_gene: TRBV7-2; abundance: few; CDR3aa: CASSFDRGTGNTIYF; CDR3nt: TGTGCCAGCAGCTTCGACAGGGGCACTGGAAACACCATATATTTT
d_gene: -; j_gene: TRBJ2-5; v_gene: TRBV27; abundance: -; CDR3aa: CASSSNTLTRRGSKPNQETQYF; CDR3nt: TGTGCCAGCAGTTCCAACACACTGACCCGGCGAGGGTCGAAACCCAACCAAGAGACCCAGTACTTC
d_gene: -; j_gene: TRBJ2-2; v_gene: TRBV28; abundance: -; CDR3aa: CASSFLGVGTGELFF; CDR3nt: TGTGCCAGCAGTTTCTTAGGGGTTGGTACCGGGGAGCTGTTTTTT
d_gene: -; j_gene: TRBJ1-2; v_gene: TRBV7-9; abundance: -; CDR3aa: CASSLGGVNYGYTF; CDR3nt: TGTGCCAGCAGCTTAGGGGGGGTTAACTATGGCTACACCTTC
d_gene: TRBD2; j_gene: TRBJ2-7; v_gene: TRBV7-2; abundance: few; CDR3aa: CASRETSVYEQYF; CDR3nt: TGTGCCAGCAGGGAAACTAGCGTCTACGAGCAGTACTTC
d_gene: -; j_gene: TRBJ2-3; v_gene: TRBV27; abundance: -; CDR3aa: CASTRLFTSTSTDTQYF; CDR3nt: TGTGCCAGCACCCGCCTGTTTACTAGCACTAGCACAGATACGCAGTATTTT
d_gene: TRBD2; j_gene: TRBJ2-3; v_gene: TRBV4-1; abundance: -; CDR3aa: CASSPLGAGADTQYF; CDR3nt: TGCGCCAGCAGCCCCCTTGGGGCGGGAGCAGATACGCAGTATTTT
d_gene: -; j_gene: TRBJ2-7; v_gene: TRBV30; abundance: -; CDR3aa: CACSPPPSSYEQYF; CDR3nt: TGTGCCTGCTCGCCCCCTCCCAGCTCCTACGAGCAGTACTTC
d_gene: -; j_gene: TRBJ1-1; v_gene: TRBV7-2; abundance: few; CDR3aa: CASSMTVNTEAFF; CDR3nt: TGTGCCAGCAGCATGACAGTGAACACTGAAGCTTTCTTT
d_gene: TRBD2; j_gene: TRBJ2-7; v_gene: TRBV7-9; abundance: -; CDR3aa: CASSSPGGSYEQYF; CDR3nt: TGTGCCAGCAGCTCCCCGGGGGGCTCCTACGAGCAGTACTTC
d_gene: TRBD1; j_gene: TRBJ2-6; v_gene: TRBV10-1; abundance: once; CDR3aa: CASREDLTGLSGANVLTF; CDR3nt: TGCGCCAGCAGAGAAGACCTGACAGGGCTATCTGGGGCCAACGTCCTGACTTTC
d_gene: -; j_gene: TRBJ1-1; v_gene: TRBV19; abundance: -; CDR3aa: CASSIERGGSGNTEAFF; CDR3nt: TGTGCCAGTAGTATAGAGAGGGGGGGATCAGGAAACACTGAAGCTTTCTTT
d_gene: -; j_gene: TRBJ1-1; v_gene: TRBV7-2; abundance: -; CDR3aa: CASSLFREYTEAFF; CDR3nt: TGTGCCAGCAGCTTATTTAGGGAGTACACTGAAGCTTTCTTT
d_gene: TRBD1; j_gene: TRBJ2-7; v_gene: TRBV5-1; abundance: -; CDR3aa: CASSWTSSGTGIGWQYF; CDR3nt: TGCGCCAGCAGCTGGACGTCTTCCGGGACAGGAATAGGATGGCAGTACTTC
d_gene: -; j_gene: TRBJ1-2; v_gene: TRBV25-1; abundance: -; CDR3aa: CASSDRGAGYGYTF; CDR3nt: TGTGCCAGCAGTGATCGGGGGGCAGGCTATGGCTACACCTTC
d_gene: TRBD1; j_gene: TRBJ1-6; v_gene: TRBV3-1/TRBV3-2; abundance: -; CDR3aa: CASSQAPGGNSPLHF; CDR3nt: TGTGCCAGCAGCCAAGCTCCAGGGGGTAATTCACCCCTCCACTTT
d_gene: -; j_gene: TRBJ1-5; v_gene: TRBV27; abundance: -; CDR3aa: CASSASGAYQPQHF; CDR3nt: TGTGCCAGCAGTGCATCAGGGGCCTATCAGCCCCAGCATTTT
d_gene: TRBD1; j_gene: TRBJ1-3; v_gene: TRBV4-1; abundance: -; CDR3aa: CASRDRDTGNTIYF; CDR3nt: TGCGCCAGCAGGGACAGGGACACTGGAAACACCATATATTTT
d_gene: TRBD2; j_gene: TRBJ2-2; v_gene: TRBV11-3; abundance: -; CDR3aa: CASSLDWFDGAGAHTGELFF; CDR3nt: TGTGCCAGCAGCTTAGATTGGTTCGATGGGGCGGGAGCTCACACCGGGGAGCTGTTTTTT
d_gene: TRBD2; j_gene: TRBJ2-1; v_gene: TRBV7-2; abundance: -; CDR3aa: CASSFGAGDGYNEQFF; CDR3nt: TGTGCCAGCAGCTTTGGAGCGGGGGACGGCTACAATGAGCAGTTCTTC
d_gene: -; j_gene: TRBJ2-1; v_gene: TRBV5-4; abundance: -; CDR3aa: CASSLGLNSYNEQFF; CDR3nt: TGTGCCAGCAGCTTGGGGCTTAACTCCTACAATGAGCAGTTCTTC
d_gene: -; j_gene: TRBJ1-2; v_gene: TRBV7-3; abundance: -; CDR3aa: CASSPRRGNGYTF; CDR3nt: TGTGCCAGCAGCCCCCGTAGGGGGAATGGCTACACCTTC
d_gene: TRBD1; j_gene: TRBJ1-2; v_gene: TRBV10-3; abundance: -; CDR3aa: CAISMTGEDYGYTF; CDR3nt: TGTGCCATCAGTATGACAGGGGAGGACTATGGCTACACCTTC
d_gene: -; j_gene: TRBJ1-5; v_gene: TRBV4-2; abundance: -; CDR3aa: CASSQEVGTNNQPQHF; CDR3nt: TGTGCCAGCAGCCAAGAAGTGGGGACAAATAATCAGCCCCAGCATTTT
d_gene: TRBD1; j_gene: TRBJ2-3; v_gene: TRBV7-9; abundance: once; CDR3aa: CASSSGQVTDTQYF; CDR3nt: TGTGCCAGCAGCTCGGGACAGGTAACAGATACGCAGTATTTT
d_gene: -; j_gene: TRBJ2-7; v_gene: TRBV11-2; abundance: -; CDR3aa: CASSLESTFYEQYF; CDR3nt: TGTGCCAGCAGCTTAGAGAGTACTTTCTACGAGCAGTACTTC
d_gene: TRBD2; j_gene: TRBJ2-7; v_gene: TRBV2; abundance: once; CDR3aa: CASSPAGLAGTEQYF; CDR3nt: TGTGCCAGCAGCCCCGCCGGACTAGCGGGGACCGAGCAGTACTTC
d_gene: -; j_gene: TRBJ2-3; v_gene: TRBV19; abundance: -; CDR3aa: CASSTKSGSTDTQYF; CDR3nt: TGTGCCAGTAGTACCAAAAGCGGGAGCACAGATACGCAGTATTTT
d_gene: -; j_gene: TRBJ1-3; v_gene: TRBV27; abundance: few; CDR3aa: CASSLRDTGRFGNTIYF; CDR3nt: TGTGCCAGCAGTTTACGGGACACCGGCCGATTTGGAAACACCATATATTTT
d_gene: -; j_gene: TRBJ1-4; v_gene: TRBV4-2; abundance: -; CDR3aa: CASSQVLSGDHEKLFF; CDR3nt: TGTGCCAGCAGCCAAGTTTTGTCGGGGGATCATGAAAAACTGTTTTTT
d_gene: TRBD2; j_gene: TRBJ2-1; v_gene: TRBV6-2/TRBV6-3; abundance: -; CDR3aa: CASSYPGLAGGNEQFF; CDR3nt: TGTGCCAGCAGTTACCCGGGACTAGCGGGAGGGAATGAGCAGTTCTTC
d_gene: -; j_gene: TRBJ1-5; v_gene: TRBV5-1; abundance: -; CDR3aa: CASSLRGNQPQHF; CDR3nt: TGCGCCAGCAGCTTGCGAGGGAATCAGCCCCAGCATTTT
d_gene: TRBD1; j_gene: TRBJ2-2; v_gene: TRBV3-1/TRBV3-2; abundance: -; CDR3aa: CASSHRTGVIGELFF; CDR3nt: TGTGCCAGCAGCCACCGGACAGGGGTGATCGGGGAGCTGTTTTTT
d_gene: TRBD1; j_gene: TRBJ2-1; v_gene: TRBV7-2; abundance: -; CDR3aa: CASSSRMGQGSSYNEQFF; CDR3nt: TGTGCCAGCAGCTCCAGGATGGGACAGGGAAGCTCCTACAATGAGCAGTTCTTC
d_gene: TRBD2; j_gene: TRBJ2-1; v_gene: TRBV7-9; abundance: -; CDR3aa: CASSDLTSGSRDEQFF; CDR3nt: TGTGCCAGCAGCGACCTAACTAGCGGCTCGAGGGATGAGCAGTTCTTC
d_gene: TRBD1; j_gene: TRBJ1-4; v_gene: TRBV3-1/TRBV3-2; abundance: -; CDR3aa: CASSQETGTGEKLFF; CDR3nt: TGTGCCAGCAGCCAAGAAACCGGGACAGGTGAAAAACTGTTTTTT
d_gene: -; j_gene: TRBJ2-7; v_gene: TRBV5-4; abundance: -; CDR3aa: CASSLRETREQYF; CDR3nt: TGTGCCAGCAGCTTGCGGGAGACACGGGAGCAGTACTTC